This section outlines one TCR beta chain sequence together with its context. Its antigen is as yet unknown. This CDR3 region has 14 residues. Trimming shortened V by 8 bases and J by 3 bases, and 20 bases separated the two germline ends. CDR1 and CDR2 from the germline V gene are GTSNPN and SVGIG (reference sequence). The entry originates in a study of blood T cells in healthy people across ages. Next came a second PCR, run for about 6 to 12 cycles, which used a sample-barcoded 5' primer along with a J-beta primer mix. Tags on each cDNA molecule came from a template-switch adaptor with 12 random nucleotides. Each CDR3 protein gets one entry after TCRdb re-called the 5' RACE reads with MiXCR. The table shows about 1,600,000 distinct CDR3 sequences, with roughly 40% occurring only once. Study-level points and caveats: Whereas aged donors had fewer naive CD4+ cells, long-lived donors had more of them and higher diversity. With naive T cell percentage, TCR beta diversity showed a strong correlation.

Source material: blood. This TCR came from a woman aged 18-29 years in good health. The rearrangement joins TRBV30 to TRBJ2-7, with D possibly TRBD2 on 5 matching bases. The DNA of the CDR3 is TGTGCCGTCACGATTGGCGGGCGAAACTACGAGCAGTACTTC. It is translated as CAVTIGGRNYEQYF.